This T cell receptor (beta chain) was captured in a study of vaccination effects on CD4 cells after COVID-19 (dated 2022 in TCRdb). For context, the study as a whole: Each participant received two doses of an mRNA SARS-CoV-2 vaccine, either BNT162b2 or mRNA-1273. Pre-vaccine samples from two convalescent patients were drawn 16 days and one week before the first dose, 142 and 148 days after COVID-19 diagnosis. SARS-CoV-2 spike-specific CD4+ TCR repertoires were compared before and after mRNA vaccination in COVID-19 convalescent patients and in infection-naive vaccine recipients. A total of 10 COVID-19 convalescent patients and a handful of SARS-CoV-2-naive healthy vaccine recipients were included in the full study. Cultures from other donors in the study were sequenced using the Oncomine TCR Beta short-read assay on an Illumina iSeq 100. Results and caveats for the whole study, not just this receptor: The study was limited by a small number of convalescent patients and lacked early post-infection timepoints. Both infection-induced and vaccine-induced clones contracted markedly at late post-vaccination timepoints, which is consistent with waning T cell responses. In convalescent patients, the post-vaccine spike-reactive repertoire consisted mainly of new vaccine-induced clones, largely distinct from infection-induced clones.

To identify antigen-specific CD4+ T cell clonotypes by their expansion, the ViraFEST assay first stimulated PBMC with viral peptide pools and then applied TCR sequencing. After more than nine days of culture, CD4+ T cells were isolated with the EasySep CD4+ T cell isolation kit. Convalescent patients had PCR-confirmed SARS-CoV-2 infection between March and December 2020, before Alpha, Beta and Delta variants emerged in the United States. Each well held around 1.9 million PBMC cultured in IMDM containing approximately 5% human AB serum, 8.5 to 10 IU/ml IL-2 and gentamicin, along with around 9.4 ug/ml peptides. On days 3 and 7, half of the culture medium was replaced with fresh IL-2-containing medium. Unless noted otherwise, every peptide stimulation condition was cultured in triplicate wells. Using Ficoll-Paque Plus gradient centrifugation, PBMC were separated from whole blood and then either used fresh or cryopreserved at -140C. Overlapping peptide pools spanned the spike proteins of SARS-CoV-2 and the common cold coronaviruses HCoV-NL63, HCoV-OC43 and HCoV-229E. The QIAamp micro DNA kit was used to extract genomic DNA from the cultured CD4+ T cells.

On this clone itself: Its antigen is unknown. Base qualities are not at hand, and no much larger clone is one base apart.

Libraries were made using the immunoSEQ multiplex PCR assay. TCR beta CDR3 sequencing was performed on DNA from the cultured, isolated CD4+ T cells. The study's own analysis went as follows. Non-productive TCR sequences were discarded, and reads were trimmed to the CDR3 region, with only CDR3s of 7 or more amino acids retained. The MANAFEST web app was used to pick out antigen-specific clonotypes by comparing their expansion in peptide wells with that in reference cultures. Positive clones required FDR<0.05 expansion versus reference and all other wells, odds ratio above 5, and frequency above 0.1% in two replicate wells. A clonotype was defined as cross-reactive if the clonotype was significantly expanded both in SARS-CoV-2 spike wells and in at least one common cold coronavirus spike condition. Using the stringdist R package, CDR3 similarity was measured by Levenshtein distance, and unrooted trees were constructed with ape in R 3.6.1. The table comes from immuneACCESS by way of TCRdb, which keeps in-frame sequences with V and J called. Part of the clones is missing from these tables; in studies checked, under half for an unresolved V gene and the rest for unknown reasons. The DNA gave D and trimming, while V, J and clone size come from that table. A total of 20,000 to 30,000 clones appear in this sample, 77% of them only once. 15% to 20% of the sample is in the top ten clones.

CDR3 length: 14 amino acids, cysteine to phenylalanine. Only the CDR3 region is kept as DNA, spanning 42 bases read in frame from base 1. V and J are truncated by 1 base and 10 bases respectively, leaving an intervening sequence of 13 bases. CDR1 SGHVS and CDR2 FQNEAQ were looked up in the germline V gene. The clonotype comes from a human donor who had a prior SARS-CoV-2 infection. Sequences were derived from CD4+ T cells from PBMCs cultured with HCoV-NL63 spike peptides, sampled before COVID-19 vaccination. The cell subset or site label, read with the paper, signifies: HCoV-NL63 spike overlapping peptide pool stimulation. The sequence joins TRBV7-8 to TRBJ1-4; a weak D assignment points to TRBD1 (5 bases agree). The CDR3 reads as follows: CASSLESQGVKLFF. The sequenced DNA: TGTGCCAGCAGCTTAGAGTCGCAGGGTGTAAAACTGTTTTTT.